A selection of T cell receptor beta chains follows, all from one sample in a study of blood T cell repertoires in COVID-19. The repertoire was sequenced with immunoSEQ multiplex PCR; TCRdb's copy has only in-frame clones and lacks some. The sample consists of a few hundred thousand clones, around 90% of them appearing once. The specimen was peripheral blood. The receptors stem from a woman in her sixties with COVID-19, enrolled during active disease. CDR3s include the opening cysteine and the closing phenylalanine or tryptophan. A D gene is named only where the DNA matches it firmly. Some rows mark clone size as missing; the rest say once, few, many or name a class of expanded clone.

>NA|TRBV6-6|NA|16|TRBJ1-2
CASSYSMSSRGYGYTF
TGTGCCAGCAGTTACTCGATGAGCTCCAGGGGCTATGGCTACACCTTC
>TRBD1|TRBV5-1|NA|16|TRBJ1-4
CASSLPDYYRGGKLFF
TGCGCCAGCAGCTTGCCCGATTATTACAGGGGCGGAAAACTGTTTTTT
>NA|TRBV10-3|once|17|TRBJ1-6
CAISESNIPSYNSPLHF
TGTGCCATCAGTGAGTCTAACATCCCCTCCTATAATTCACCCCTCCACTTT
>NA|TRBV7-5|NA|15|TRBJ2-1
CASAVGGGRANEQFF
TGTGCCAGCGCTGTTGGGGGGGGCCGGGCCAATGAGCAGTTCTTC
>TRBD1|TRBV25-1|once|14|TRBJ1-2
CASSVYGTGNGYTF
TGTGCCAGCAGTGTTTATGGGACAGGAAATGGCTACACCTTC
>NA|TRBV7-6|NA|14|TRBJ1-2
CASSSRTNNYGYTF
TGTGCCAGCAGCTCTCGGACAAATAACTATGGCTACACCTTC
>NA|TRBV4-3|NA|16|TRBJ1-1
CASSQGAEGWRAEAFF
TGCGCCAGCAGCCAAGGGGCGGAAGGCTGGAGGGCTGAAGCTTTCTTT
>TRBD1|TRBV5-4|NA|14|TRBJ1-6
CASSPRDRNSPLHF
TGTGCCAGCAGCCCCCGGGACAGGAATTCACCCCTCCACTTT
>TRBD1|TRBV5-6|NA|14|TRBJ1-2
CASSLDRGDYGYTF
TGTGCCAGCAGCTTGGACAGGGGTGACTATGGCTACACCTTC
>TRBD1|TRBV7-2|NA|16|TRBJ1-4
CASSSPRTGRNEKLFF
TGTGCCAGCAGCTCCCCCCGGACAGGTCGGAATGAAAAACTGTTTTTT
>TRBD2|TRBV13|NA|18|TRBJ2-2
CASSPNLDPSGNTGELFF
TGTGCCAGCAGCCCCAACCTGGATCCTAGCGGAAACACCGGGGAGCTGTTTTTT
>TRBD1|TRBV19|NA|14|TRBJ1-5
CASSPPGQGFAQHF
TGTGCCAGTAGTCCGCCGGGACAGGGGTTCGCCCAGCATTTT
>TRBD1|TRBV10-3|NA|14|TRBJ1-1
CAIRNDREDTEAFF
TGTGCCATCAGGAATGACAGGGAGGACACTGAAGCTTTCTTT
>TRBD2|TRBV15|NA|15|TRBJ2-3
CATASLQPAGVAQYF
TGTGCCACCGCTAGTCTGCAGCCCGCGGGGGTTGCGCAGTATTTT
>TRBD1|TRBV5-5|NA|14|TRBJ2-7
CASSFVTGNYEQYF
TGTGCCAGCAGCTTTGTGACAGGGAACTACGAGCAGTACTTC
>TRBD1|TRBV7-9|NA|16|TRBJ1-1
CASSSAKTGGFTEAFF
TGTGCCAGCAGCTCCGCGAAGACAGGGGGCTTCACTGAAGCTTTCTTT
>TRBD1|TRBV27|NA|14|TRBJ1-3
CASSFRGLGNTIYF
TGTGCCAGCAGTTTCAGGGGGCTTGGAAACACCATATATTTT
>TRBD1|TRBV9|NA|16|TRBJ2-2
CASSVLTGTATGELFF
TGTGCCAGCAGCGTTCTCACCGGGACAGCCACCGGGGAGCTGTTTTTT
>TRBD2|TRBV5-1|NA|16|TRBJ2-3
CASSLAWRGGIDTQYF
TGCGCCAGCAGCTTGGCCTGGCGGGGGGGCATAGATACGCAGTATTTT
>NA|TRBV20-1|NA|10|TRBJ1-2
CSARAYGYTF
TGCAGTGCTAGGGCCTATGGCTACACCTTC
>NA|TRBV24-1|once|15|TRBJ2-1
CATSDNQGGRNEQFF
TGTGCCACCAGTGATAACCAGGGGGGAAGGAATGAGCAGTTCTTC
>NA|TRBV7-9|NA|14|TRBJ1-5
CASSSQGSNQPQHF
TGTGCCAGCAGCAGCCAGGGCAGCAATCAGCCCCAGCATTTT
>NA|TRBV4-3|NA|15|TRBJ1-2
CASSQDLGLGFGYTF
TGCGCCAGCAGCCAAGATCTGGGCTTGGGCTTTGGCTACACCTTC
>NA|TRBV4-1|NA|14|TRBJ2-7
CASSQEYRNYEQYF
TGCGCCAGCAGCCAAGAGTACAGAAACTACGAGCAGTACTTC
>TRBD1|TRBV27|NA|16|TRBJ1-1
CASSLYLTGMRTEAFF
TGTGCCAGCAGTTTGTACTTGACAGGGATGAGGACTGAAGCTTTCTTT
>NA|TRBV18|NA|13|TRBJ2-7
CASSPTTVGEQYF
TGTGCCAGCTCACCAACGACAGTTGGCGAGCAGTACTTC
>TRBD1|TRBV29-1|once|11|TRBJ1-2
CSADRGGGYTF
TGCAGCGCTGACAGGGGTGGTGGCTACACCTTC
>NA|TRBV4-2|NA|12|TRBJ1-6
CATQGLLSPLHF
TGTGCCACCCAGGGACTCCTTTCACCCCTCCACTTT
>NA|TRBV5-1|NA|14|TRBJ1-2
CASSLQDNNYGYTF
TGCGCCAGCAGCTTGCAGGACAATAACTATGGCTACACCTTC
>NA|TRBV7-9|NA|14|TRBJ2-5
CASSPYQVQETQYF
TGTGCCAGCAGCCCCTATCAAGTCCAAGAGACCCAGTACTTC
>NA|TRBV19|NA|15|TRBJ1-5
CASTPTGHSNQPQHF
TGTGCCAGTACCCCGACAGGTCATAGCAATCAGCCCCAGCATTTT
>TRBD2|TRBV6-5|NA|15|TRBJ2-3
CASSRTSGGSDTQYF
TGTGCCAGCAGCCGAACTAGCGGGGGGTCAGATACGCAGTATTTT
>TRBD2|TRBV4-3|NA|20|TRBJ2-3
CASSQDRISGGAGGTDTQYF
TGCGCCAGCAGCCAAGATCGAATTAGCGGGGGGGCCGGGGGCACAGATACGCAGTATTTT
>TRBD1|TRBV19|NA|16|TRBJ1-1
CASRPSRGQGITEAFF
TGTGCCAGTAGACCCAGCAGGGGACAGGGGATCACTGAAGCTTTCTTT
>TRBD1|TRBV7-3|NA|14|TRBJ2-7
CASSPGTGSYEQYF
TGTGCCAGCAGCCCTGGGACAGGCTCCTACGAGCAGTACTTC
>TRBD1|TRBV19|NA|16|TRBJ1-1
CASSIVRRDRNTEAFF
TGTGCCAGTAGTATAGTTCGCCGGGACAGGAACACTGAAGCTTTCTTT
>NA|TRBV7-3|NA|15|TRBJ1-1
CASSSAGGTPTEAFF
TGTGCCAGCAGCTCAGCCGGGGGGACCCCCACTGAAGCTTTCTTT
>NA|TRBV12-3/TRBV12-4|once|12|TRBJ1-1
CASRLDYTEAFF
TGTGCCAGCAGACTCGACTACACTGAAGCTTTCTTT
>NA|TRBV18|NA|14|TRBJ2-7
CASSRVSGAYEQYF
TGTGCCAGCTCACGGGTCTCAGGGGCCTACGAGCAGTACTTC
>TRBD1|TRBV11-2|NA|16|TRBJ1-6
CASSLDRQGSDSPLHF
TGTGCCAGCAGCTTAGACCGACAGGGCTCGGATTCACCCCTCCACTTT
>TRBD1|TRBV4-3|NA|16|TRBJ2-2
CASSQDPGGNTGELFF
TGCGCCAGCAGCCAAGATCCAGGGGGGAACACCGGGGAGCTGTTTTTT
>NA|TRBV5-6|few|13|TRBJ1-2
CASSLVGGNGYTF
TGTGCCAGCAGCCTGGTAGGCGGCAATGGCTACACCTTC